This T cell receptor beta chain was captured in a study of OX40 agonist ivuxolimab in advanced cancers. In the study overall: Ivuxolimab was a fully human IgG2 agonistic monoclonal antibody targeting the costimulatory receptor OX40 (CD134). Intravenous ivuxolimab was administered to patients every 2 weeks at six dose levels: 0.01, 0.1, 0.3, 1.5, 3 and 10 mg/kg. Among the roughly 50 dose-escalation patients, around 19 had hepatocellular carcinoma, 15 or so melanoma, 9 renal cell carcinoma and 9 head and neck cancer. A male proportion of roughly 80% and a mean age of about 60 years, ranging from about 23 to 90, were recorded for the dose-escalation cohort. Patients were allowed to have had prior anti-PD-1, anti-PD-L1 or anti-CTLA-4 therapy, and more than 30% of the dose-escalation patients had previously received checkpoint inhibitors. Partial responses occurred in three dose-escalation patients, of whom one had hepatocellular carcinoma and two had cutaneous melanoma. Peripheral TCRbeta sequencing was intended to test whether TCR sequence diversity was altered and clonal T-cell expansion was caused by ivuxolimab. The paper covers the monotherapy dose-escalation part of the phase I ivuxolimab trial, which included N = 52 patients. The investigation overall reported the following: In the 0.1-3.0 mg/kg groups, partial responders were among the patients with the lowest normalized peripheral clonal expansion, particularly in CD8+ T cells. Which antigens the clonally expanded peripheral T cells were specific for was not determined. On average, CD8+ T cells showed more expanded clones than CD4+ T cells after ivuxolimab. Low levels of normalized T-cell clonal expansion were also seen in some patients who did not respond. At doses of 0.1 to 3.0 mg/kg, clonal expansion of both CD4+ and CD8+ T cells in blood was seen between baseline and week 6.

Spanning cysteine to phenylalanine, the CDR3 consists of 15 amino acids. Only CDR3 DNA remains: 45 bases, in frame from the first base. In the germline V gene, CDR1 corresponds to MNHNS and CDR2 to SASEGT. The germline V end is reduced by 1 base and the J end by 5 bases; junction bases left unmatched: 6. Notes on this clone: The target of this receptor is not known. The sample holds no much larger clone one base away, and base qualities are not on file.

Genomic DNA was isolated from the sorted cells so that the TCRbeta CDR3 region could be sequenced. TCRbeta CDR3 regions were sequenced using the immunoSEQ Assay. Drawn from immuneACCESS, this table holds only the in-frame rearrangements with V and J called that TCRdb kept. Clones are partly lost; checked studies trace under half to an unresolved V gene and leave the rest unexplained. Here the sample has approximately 82,000 clones; about nine tenths occur a single time. Under 0.7% of the sample is in the top ten clones. Patients with autoimmune disease history or receiving systemic immunosuppression were excluded from the trial. Peripheral blood for TCR sequencing was drawn from every dose cohort at baseline, at cycle 4 day 1 and at cycle 7 day 1. Samples came from an open-label, multicenter, first-in-human phase I dose-escalation trial of ivuxolimab. Adults with locally advanced or metastatic melanoma, renal cell, hepatocellular, or head and neck squamous cell carcinoma were enrolled in the trial. Before TCR sequencing, CD4+ and CD8+ T cells were separately sorted from peripheral blood.

The TCR was taken from an adult with an advanced solid tumor such as melanoma, head and neck, liver or kidney cancer. This specimen was CD4+ or CD8+ T cells sorted from blood, taken in a trial of the OX40 agonist ivuxolimab. The V and J genes are TRBV6-1 and TRBJ1-2; 8 middle bases align to TRBD1. DNA sequence: TGTGCCAGCAGTGAAGGTCAGGGGGCCTATTATGGCTACACCTTC. This is translated as CASSEGQGAYYGYTF.